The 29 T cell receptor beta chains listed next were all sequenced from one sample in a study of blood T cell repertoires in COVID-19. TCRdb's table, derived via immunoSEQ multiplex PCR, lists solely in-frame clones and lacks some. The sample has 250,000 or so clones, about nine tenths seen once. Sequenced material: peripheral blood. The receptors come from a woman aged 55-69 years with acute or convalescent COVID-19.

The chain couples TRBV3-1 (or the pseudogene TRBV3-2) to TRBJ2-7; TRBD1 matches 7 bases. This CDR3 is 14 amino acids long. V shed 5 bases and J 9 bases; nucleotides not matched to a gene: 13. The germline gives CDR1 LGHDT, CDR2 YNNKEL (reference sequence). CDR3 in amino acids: CASSSQSGTARQYF. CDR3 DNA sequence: TGTGCCAGCAGCTCGCAGTCTGGGACAGCTAGGCAGTACTTC.

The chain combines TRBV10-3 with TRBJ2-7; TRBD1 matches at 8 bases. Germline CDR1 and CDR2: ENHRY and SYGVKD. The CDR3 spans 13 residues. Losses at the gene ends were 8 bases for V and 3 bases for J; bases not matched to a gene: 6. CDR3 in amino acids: CAIRTGKSYEQYF. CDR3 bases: TGTGCCATCCGGACAGGGAAAAGCTACGAGCAGTACTTC.

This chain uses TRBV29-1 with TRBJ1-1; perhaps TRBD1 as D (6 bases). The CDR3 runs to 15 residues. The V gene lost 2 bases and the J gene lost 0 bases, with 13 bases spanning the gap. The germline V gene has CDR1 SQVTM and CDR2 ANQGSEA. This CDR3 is CSVESDSSMNTEAFF. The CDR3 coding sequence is TGCAGCGTTGAATCGGACAGTAGTATGAACACTGAAGCTTTCTTT.

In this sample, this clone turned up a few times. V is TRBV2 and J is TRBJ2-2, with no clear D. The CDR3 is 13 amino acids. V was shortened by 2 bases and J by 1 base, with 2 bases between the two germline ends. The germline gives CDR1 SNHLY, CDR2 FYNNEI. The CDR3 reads CASSEQNTGELFF. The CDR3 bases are TGTGCCAGCAGTGAACAGAACACCGGGGAGCTGTTTTTT.

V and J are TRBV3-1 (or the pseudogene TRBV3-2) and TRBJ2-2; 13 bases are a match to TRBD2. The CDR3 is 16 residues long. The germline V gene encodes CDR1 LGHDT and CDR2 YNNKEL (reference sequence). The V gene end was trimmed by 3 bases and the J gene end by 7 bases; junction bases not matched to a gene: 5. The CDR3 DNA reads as TGTGCCAGCAGCCACCGACTAGCGGGGGGACACGGGGAGCTGTTTTTT. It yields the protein CASSHRLAGGHGELFF.

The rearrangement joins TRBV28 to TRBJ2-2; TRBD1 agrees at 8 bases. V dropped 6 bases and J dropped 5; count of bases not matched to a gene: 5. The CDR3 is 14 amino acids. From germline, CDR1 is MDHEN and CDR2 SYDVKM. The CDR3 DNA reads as TGTGCCAGCAGACGGGACAGGAATACCGGGGAGCTGTTTTTT. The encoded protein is CASRRDRNTGELFF. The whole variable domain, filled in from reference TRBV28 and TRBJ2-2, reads DVKVTQSSRYLVKRTGEKVFLECVQDMDHENMFWYRQDPGLGLRLIYFSYDVKMKEKGDIPEGYSVSREKKERFSLILESASTNQTSMYLCASRRDRNTGELFFGEGSRLTVL.

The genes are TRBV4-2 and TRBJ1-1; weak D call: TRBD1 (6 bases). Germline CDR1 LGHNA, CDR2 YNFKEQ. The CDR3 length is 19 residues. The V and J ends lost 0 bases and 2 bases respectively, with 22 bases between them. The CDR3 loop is CASSQDRRRQGRHNTEAFF. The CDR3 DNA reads TGTGCCAGCAGCCAAGATAGAAGGCGGCAGGGGCGACATAACACTGAAGCTTTCTTT.

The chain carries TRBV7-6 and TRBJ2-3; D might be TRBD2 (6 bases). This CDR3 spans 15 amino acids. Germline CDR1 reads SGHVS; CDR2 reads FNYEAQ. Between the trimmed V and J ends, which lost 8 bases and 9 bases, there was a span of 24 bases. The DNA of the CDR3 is TGTGCCAGCTCTAGGGGAGGCGTTCAAATCGGGACGCAGTATTTT. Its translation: CASSRGGVQIGTQYF.

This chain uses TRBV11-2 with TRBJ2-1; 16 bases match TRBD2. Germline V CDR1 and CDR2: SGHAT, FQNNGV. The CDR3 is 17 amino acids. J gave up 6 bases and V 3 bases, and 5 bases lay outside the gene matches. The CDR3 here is CASSFGTSGRAANEQFF. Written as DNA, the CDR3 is TGTGCCAGCAGCTTTGGGACTAGCGGGAGGGCAGCCAATGAGCAGTTCTTC.

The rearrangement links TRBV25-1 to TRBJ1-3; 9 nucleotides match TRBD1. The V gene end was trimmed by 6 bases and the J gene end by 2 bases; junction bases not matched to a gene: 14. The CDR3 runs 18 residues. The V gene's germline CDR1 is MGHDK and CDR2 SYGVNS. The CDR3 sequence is CASRGSGTGIRAGNTIYF. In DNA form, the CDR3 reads TGTGCCAGCAGGGGGTCCGGGACAGGGATTAGAGCTGGAAACACCATATATTTT.

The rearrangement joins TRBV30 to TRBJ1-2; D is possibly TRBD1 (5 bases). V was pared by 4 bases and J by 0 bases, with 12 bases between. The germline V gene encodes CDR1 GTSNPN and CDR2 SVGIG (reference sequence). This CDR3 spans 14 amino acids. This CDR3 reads CAWTWGGANYGYTF. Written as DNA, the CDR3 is TGTGCCTGGACCTGGGGGGGGGCTAACTATGGCTACACCTTC.

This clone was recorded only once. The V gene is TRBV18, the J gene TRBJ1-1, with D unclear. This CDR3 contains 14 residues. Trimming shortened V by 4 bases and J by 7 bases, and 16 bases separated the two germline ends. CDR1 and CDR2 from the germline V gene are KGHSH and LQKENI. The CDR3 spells CASSQSTPGGEAFF. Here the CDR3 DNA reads TGTGCCAGCTCACAATCGACCCCTGGCGGTGAAGCTTTCTTT.

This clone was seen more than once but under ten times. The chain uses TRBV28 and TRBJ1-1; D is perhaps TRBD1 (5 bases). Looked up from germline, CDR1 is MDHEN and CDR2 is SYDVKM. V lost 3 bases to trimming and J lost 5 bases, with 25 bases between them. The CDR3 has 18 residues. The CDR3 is CASSFKRRGHQTRTEAFF. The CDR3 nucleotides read TGTGCCAGCAGTTTTAAAAGAAGGGGCCACCAAACAAGGACTGAAGCTTTCTTT.

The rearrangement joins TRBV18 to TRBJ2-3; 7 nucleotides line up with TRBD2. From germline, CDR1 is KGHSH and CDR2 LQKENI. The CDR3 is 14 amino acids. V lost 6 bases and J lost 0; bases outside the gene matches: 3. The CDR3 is CASSLTSSTDTQYF. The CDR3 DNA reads TGTGCCAGCTCCCTGACTAGCAGCACAGATACGCAGTATTTT. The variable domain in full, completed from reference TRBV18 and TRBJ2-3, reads NAGVMQNPRHLVRRRGQEARLRCSPMKGHSHVYWYRQLPEEGLKFMVYLQKENIIDESGMPKERFSAEFPKEGPSILRIQQVVRGDSAAYFCASSLTSSTDTQYFGPGTRLTVL.

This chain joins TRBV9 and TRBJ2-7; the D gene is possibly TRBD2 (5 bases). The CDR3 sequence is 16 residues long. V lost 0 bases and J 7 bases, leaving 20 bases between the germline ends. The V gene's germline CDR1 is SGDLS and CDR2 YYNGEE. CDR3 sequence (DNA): TGTGCCAGCAGCGTAGGAGCCGGAGGATCTTCGGCGGAGCAGTACTTC. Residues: CASSVGAGGSSAEQYF. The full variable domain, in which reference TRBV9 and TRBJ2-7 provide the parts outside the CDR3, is DSGVTQTPKHLITATGQRVTLRCSPRSGDLSVYWYQQSLDQGLQFLIQYYNGEERAKGNILERFSAQQFPDLHSELNLSSLELGDSALYFCASSVGAGGSSAEQYFGPGTRLTVT.

CDR3 nucleotide sequence: TGTGCCAGCAGCGGGCCCGGGAGGGGGGGCCCACTACGCGAGCAGTACTTC. This sequence encodes CASSGPGRGGPLREQYF. This sequence joins TRBV21-1 and TRBJ2-7; the table names TRBD2, a call not compared with the DNA. TRBV21-1 constitutes a pseudogene. There are 17 residues in the CDR3.

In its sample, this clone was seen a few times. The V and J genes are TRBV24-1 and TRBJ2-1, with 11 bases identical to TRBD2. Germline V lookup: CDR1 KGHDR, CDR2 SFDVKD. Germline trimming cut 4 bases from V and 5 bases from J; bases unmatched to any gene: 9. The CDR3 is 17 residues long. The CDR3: CATSDRVAGGIHNEQFF. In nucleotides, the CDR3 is TGTGCCACCAGTGACCGGGTAGCGGGAGGGATCCACAATGAGCAGTTCTTC.

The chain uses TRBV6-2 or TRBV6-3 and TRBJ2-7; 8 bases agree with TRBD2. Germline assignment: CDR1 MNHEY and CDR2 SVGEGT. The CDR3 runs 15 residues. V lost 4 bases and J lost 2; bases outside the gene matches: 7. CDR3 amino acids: CASSWSFSGTYEQYF. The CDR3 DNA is TGTGCCAGCAGTTGGTCATTTAGCGGGACCTACGAGCAGTACTTC.

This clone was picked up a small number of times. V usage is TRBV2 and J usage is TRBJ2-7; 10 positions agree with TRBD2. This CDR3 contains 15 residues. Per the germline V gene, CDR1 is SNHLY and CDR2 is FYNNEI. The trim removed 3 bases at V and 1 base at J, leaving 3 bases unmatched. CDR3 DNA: TGTGCCAGCAGTGAGGCTAGCGGGAGATCCTACGAGCAGTACTTC. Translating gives CASSEASGRSYEQYF. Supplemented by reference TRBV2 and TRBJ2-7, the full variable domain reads EPEVTQTPSHQVTQMGQEVILRCVPISNHLYFYWYRQILGQKVEFLVSFYNNEISEKSEIFDDQFSVERPDGSNFTLKIRSTKLEDSAMYFCASSEASGRSYEQYFGPGTRLTVT.

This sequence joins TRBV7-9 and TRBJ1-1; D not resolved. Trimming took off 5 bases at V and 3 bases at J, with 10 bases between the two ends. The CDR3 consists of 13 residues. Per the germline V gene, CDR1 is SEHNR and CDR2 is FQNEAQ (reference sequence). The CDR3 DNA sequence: TGTGCCAGCAGCCCCGGGAAGTACACTGAAGCTTTCTTT. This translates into CASSPGKYTEAFF. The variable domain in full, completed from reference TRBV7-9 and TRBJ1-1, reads DTGVSQNPRHKITKRGQNVTFRCDPISEHNRLYWYRQTLGQGPEFLTYFQNEAQLEKSRLLSDRFSAERPKGSFSTLEIQRTEQGDSAMYLCASSPGKYTEAFFGQGTRLTVV.

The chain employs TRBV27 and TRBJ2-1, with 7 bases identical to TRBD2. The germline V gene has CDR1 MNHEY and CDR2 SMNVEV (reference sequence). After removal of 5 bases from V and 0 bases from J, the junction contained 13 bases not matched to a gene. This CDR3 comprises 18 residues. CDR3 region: CASSPTGLAEHSYNEQFF. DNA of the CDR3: TGTGCCAGCAGTCCTACCGGCCTAGCGGAGCACTCCTACAATGAGCAGTTCTTC.

The CDR3 here is CASSSQGSPLHF. CDR3 DNA: TGTGCCAGCAGCTCACAGGGTTCACCCCTCCACTTT. The chain recombines TRBV7-2 with TRBJ1-6; a weak D match, TRBD1 (6 bases). CDR3 length: 12 amino acids. Per the germline V gene, CDR1 is SGHTA and CDR2 is FQGNSA. Trimming took 4 bases from V and 9 from J, leaving 7 bases between them.

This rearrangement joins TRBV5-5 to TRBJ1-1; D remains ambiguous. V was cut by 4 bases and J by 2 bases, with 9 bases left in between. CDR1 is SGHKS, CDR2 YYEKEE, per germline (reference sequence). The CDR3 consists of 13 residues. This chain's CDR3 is CASSLPRNTEAFF. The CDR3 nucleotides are TGTGCCAGCAGCCTCCCCAGAAACACTGAAGCTTTCTTT.

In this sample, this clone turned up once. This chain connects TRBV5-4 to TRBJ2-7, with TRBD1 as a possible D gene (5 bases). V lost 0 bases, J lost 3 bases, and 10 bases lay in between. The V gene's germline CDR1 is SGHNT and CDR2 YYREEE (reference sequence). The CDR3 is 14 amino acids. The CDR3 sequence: CASSLGQDIYEQYF. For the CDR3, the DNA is TGTGCCAGCAGCTTGGGTCAGGACATCTACGAGCAGTACTTC.

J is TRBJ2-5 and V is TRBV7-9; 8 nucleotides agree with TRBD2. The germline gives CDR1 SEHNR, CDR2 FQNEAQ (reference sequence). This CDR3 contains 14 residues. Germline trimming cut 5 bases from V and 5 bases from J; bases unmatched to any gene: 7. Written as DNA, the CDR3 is TGTGCCAGCAGCCTCATGGCGGGAGGTGAGACCCAGTACTTC. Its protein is CASSLMAGGETQYF.

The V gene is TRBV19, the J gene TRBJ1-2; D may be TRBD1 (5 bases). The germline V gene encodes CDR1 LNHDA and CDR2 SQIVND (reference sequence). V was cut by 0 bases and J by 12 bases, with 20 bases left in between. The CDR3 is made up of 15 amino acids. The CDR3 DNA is TGTGCCAGTAGTATAGATGAAAATAGAGACAGTGCCAACACCTTC. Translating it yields CASSIDENRDSANTF.

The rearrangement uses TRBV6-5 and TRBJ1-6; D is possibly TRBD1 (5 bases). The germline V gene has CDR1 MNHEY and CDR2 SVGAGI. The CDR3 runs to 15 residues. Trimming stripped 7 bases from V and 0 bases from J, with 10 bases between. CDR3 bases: TGTGCCAGCACCCGTGACAGCTCCTATAATTCACCCCTCCACTTT. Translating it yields CASTRDSSYNSPLHF.

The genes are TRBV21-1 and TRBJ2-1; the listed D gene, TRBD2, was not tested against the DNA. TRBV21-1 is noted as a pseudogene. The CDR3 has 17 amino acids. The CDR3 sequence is CASSKERASGVANEQFF. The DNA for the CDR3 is TGTGCCAGCAGCAAAGAGCGGGCTAGCGGGGTGGCTAATGAGCAGTTCTTC.

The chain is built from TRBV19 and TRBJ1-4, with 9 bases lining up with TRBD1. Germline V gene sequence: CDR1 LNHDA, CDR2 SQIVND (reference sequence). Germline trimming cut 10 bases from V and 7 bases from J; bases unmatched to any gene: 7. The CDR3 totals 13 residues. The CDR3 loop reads CATHRQGGEKLFF. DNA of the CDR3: TGTGCCACTCACCGACAGGGGGGTGAAAAACTGTTTTTT.